The 3 T cell receptor beta chains in this list originate from one sample, sequenced in a study of radiation and T cells in renal cell carcinoma. Method: immunoSEQ multiplex PCR; TCRdb's copy keeps in-frame clones and lacks some. Here the sample spans around 60,000 clones, roughly four fifths being singletons. Time point here: blood 2 weeks post-SBRT. Treatment specified: 15 Gy SBRT to primary tumor, nephrectomy 4 weeks later. Source: blood, taken from a patient whose treatment included radiotherapy and nephrectomy. Receptors originate from a man aged 55 to 69 with renal cell carcinoma.

The V and J genes are TRBV9 and TRBJ2-7; D perhaps matches TRBD2 (6 bases). This CDR3 has 14 amino acids. The germline V gene encodes CDR1 SGDLS and CDR2 YYNGEE. Trimming took off 0 bases at V and 6 bases at J, with 13 bases between the two ends. The CDR3 protein is CASSVAGEFSEQYV. The CDR3 coding sequence is TGTGCCAGCAGCGTAGCGGGGGAGTTTAGCGAGCAGTACGTC.

The chain employs TRBV7-9 and TRBJ2-7; unclear D gene. Germline V gene sequence: CDR1 SEHNR, CDR2 FQNEAQ (reference sequence). There are 14 residues in the CDR3. Trimming stripped 6 bases from V and 5 bases from J, with 17 bases between. CDR3 amino acids: CASSLQPGKNEQYF. The DNA of the CDR3 is TGTGCCAGCAGTCTCCAGCCAGGCAAGAACGAGCAGTACTTC.

This sequence joins TRBV5-1 and TRBJ1-2; 8 bases match TRBD1. This CDR3 has 16 residues. In germline, CDR1 is SGHRS, CDR2 YFSETQ. Trimming removed 0 bases from V and 6 bases from J; junction bases left unmatched: 10. The CDR3: CASSLDGGQGWDGYTF. For the CDR3, the DNA is TGCGCCAGCAGCTTGGACGGCGGACAGGGTTGGGATGGCTACACCTTC.